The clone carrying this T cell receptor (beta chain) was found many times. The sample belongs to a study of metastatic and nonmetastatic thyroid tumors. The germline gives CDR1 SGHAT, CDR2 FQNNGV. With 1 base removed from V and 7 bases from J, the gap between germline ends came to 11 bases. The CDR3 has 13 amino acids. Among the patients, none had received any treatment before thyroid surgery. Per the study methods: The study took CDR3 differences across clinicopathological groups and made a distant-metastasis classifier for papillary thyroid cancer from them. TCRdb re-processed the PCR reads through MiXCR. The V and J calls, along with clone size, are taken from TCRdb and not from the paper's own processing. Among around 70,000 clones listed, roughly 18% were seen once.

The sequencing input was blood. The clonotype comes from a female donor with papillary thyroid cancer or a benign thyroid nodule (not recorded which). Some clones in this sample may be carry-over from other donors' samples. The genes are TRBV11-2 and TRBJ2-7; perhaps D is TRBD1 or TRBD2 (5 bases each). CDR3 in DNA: TGTGCCAGCAGCTTAGGGGGTGAGGGGGAGCAGTACTTC. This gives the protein CASSLGGEGEQYF.